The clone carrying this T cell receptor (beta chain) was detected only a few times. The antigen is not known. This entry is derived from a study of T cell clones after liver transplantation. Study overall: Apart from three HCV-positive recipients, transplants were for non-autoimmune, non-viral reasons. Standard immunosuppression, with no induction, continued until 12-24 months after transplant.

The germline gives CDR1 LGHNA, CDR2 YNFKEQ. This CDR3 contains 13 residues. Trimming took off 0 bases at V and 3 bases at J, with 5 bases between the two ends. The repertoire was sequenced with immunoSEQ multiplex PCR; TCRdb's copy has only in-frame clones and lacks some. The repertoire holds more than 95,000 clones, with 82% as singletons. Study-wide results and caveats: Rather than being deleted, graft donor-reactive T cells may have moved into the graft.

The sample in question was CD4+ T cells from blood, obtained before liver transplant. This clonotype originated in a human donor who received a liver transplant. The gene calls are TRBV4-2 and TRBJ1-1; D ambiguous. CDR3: CASSQDSDTEAFF. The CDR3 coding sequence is TGTGCCAGCAGCCAAGATAGCGACACTGAAGCTTTCTTT.